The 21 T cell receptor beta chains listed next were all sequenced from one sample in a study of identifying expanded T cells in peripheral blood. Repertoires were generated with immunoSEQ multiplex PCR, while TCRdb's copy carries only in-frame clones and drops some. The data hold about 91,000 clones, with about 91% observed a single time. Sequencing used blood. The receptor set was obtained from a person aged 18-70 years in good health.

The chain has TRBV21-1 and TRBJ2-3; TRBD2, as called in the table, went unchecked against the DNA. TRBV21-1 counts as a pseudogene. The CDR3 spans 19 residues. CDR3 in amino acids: CASSPPGRKREDTPDTQYF. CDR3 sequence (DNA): TGTGCCAGCAGCCCCCCCGGGAGGAAGCGGGAGGATACCCCAGATACGCAGTATTTT.

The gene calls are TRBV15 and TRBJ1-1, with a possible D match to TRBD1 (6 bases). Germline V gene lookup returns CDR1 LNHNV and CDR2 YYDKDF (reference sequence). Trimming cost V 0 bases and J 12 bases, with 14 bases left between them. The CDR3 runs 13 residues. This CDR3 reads CATSREQGLRTFF. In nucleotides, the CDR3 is TGTGCCACCAGCAGAGAACAGGGTCTAAGAACTTTCTTT.

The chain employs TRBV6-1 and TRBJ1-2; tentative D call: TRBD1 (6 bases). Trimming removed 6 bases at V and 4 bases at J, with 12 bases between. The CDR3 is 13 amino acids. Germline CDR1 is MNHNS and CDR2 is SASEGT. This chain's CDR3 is CASSSKGGYGYTF. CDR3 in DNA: TGTGCCAGCAGCTCCAAAGGGGGCTATGGCTACACCTTC.

The CDR3 here is CASSREGVQGRAYEQYF. In DNA, the CDR3 is TGCGCCAGCAGCCGGGAGGGGGTTCAGGGTAGGGCCTACGAGCAGTACTTC. J is TRBJ2-7 and V is TRBV4-1; TRBD2 is a possible D gene (7 bases). Germline CDR1 MGHRA, CDR2 YSYEKL. The CDR3 extends over 17 amino acids. V was pared by 4 bases and J by 2 bases, with 21 bases between.

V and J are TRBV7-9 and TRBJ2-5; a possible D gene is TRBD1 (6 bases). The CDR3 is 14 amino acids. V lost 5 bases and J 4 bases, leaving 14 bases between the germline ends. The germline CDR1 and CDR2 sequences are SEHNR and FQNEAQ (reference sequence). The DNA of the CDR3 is TGTGCCAGCAGCCCTGGACAGAAGTTAGAGACCCAGTACTTC. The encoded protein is CASSPGQKLETQYF.

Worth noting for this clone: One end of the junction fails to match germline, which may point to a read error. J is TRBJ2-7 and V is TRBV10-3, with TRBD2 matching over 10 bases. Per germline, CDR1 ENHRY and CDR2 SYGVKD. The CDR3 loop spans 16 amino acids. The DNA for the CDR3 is TGTGCCAGCAGTGAATTAGTAGCGGGGGGCCCCTACGAGCAGTACTTC. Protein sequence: CASSELVAGGPYEQYF.

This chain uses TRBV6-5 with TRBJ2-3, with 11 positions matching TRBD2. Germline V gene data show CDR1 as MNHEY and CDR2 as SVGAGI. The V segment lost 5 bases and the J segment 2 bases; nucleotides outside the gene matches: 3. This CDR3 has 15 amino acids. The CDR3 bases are TGTGCCAGCAGTCGGGGACTAGCGGACACAGATACGCAGTATTTT. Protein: CASSRGLADTDTQYF.

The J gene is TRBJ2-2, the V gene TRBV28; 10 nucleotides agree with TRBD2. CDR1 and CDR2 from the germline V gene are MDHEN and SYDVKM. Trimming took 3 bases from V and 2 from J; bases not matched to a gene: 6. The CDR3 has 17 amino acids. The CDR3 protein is CASSFVSGGANTGELFF. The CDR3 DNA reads TGTGCCAGCAGTTTCGTCAGCGGGGGGGCCAACACCGGGGAGCTGTTTTTT.

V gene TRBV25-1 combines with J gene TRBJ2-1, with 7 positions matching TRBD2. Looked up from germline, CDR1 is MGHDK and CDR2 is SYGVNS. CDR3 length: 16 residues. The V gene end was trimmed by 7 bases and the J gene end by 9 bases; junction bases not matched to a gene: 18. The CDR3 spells CASTEGSSGFSGEQFF. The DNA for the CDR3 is TGTGCCAGCACCGAAGGAAGTAGCGGGTTCTCCGGTGAGCAGTTCTTC.

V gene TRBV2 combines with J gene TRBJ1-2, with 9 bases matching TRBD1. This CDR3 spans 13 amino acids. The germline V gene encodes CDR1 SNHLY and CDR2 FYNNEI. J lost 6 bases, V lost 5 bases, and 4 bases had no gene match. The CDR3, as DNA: TGTGCCAGCAGTCTGACAGGGGGAGATGGCTACACCTTC. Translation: CASSLTGGDGYTF.

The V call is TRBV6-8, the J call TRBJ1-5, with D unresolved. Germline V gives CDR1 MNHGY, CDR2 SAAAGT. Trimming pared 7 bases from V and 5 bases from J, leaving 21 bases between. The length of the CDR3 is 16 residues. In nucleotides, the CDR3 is TGTGCCAGCAATCGACCCGGGTCGGCAGGCGATCAGCCCCAGCATTTT. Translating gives CASNRPGSAGDQPQHF.

CDR3: CAWSQDGINSPLHF. CDR3 in DNA: TGTGCCTGGAGCCAGGACGGTATTAATTCACCCCTCCACTTT. The rearrangement links TRBV30 to TRBJ1-6; D gene ambiguous. Trimming took 3 bases from V and 6 from J, leaving 12 bases between them. CDR3 size: 14 residues. Germline-derived CDR1 and CDR2 are GTSNPN and SVGIG (reference sequence).

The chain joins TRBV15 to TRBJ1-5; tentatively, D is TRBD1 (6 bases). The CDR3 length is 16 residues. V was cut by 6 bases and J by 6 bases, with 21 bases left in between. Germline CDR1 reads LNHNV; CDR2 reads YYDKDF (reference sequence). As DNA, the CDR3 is TGTGCCACCAGTTTCCGGGACAATGAGGCCTCTCAGCCCCAGCATTTT. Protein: CATSFRDNEASQPQHF.

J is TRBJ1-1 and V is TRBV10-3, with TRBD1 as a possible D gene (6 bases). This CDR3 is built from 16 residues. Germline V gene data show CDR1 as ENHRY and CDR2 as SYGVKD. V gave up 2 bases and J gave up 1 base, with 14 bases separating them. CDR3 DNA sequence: TGTGCCATCAGTGAGGGGGACAACTCGGCGAACACTGAAGCTTTCTTT. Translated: CAISEGDNSANTEAFF.

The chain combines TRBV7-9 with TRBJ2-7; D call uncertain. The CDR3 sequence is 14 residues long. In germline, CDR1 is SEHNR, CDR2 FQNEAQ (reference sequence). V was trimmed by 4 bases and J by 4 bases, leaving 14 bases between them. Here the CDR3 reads CASSSSWANYEQYF. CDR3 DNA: TGTGCCAGCAGCTCCTCCTGGGCAAATTACGAGCAGTACTTC.

The CDR3 nucleotides read TGTGCCAGCAGTTTAGGCAGTAACTATGGCTACACCTTC. This codes for CASSLGSNYGYTF. The chain couples TRBV28 to TRBJ1-2; the D is unclear. The V end lost 2 bases, the J end lost 1 base, and 5 bases lay between the germline ends. This CDR3 region has 13 residues. CDR1 MDHEN and CDR2 SYDVKM come from the germline V gene.

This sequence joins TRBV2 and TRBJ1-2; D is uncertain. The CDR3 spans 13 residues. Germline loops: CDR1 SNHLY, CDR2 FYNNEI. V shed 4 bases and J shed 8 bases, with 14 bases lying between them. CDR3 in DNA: TGTGCCAGCAGTGGTGAAACAGTCCTCGGCTACACCTTC. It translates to CASSGETVLGYTF.

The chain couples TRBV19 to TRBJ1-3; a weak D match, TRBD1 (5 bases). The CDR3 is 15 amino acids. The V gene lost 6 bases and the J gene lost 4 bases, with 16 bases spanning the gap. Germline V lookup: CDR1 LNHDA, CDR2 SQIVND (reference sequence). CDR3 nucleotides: TGTGCCAGTAGCGAACTGGGGGTGACCGGAAACACCATATATTTT. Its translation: CASSELGVTGNTIYF. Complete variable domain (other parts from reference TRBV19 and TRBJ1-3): DGGITQSPKYLFRKEGQNVTLSCEQNLNHDAMYWYRQDPGQGLRLIYYSQIVNDFQKGDIAEGYSVSREKKESFPLTVTSAQKNPTAFYLCASSELGVTGNTIYFGEGSWLTVV.

CDR3 protein: CASSYPGEDQPQHF. The CDR3 DNA sequence: TGTGCCAGCAGTTACCCAGGGGAAGATCAGCCCCAGCATTTT. This chain joins TRBV6-6 and TRBJ1-5, with D possibly being TRBD1 (6 bases). From germline, CDR1 is MNHNY and CDR2 SVGAGI (reference sequence). CDR3 size: 14 residues. Trimming pared 2 bases from V and 5 bases from J, leaving 10 bases between.

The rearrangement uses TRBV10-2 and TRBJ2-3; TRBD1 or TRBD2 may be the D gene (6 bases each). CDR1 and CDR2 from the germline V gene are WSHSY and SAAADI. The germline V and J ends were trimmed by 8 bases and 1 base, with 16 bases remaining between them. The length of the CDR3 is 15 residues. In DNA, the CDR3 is TGCGCCAGCGGGGGGCGGATCCCCGGCACAGATACGCAGTATTTT. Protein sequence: CASGGRIPGTDTQYF.

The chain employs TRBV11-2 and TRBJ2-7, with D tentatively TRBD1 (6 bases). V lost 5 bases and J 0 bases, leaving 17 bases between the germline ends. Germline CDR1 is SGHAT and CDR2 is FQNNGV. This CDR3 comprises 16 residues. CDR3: CASSLTGTPYSYEQYF. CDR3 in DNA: TGTGCCAGCAGCCTAACCGGGACACCGTACTCCTACGAGCAGTACTTC.